Listed below are T cell receptor beta chains from one sample, sequenced in a study of cytomegalovirus exposure and HLA in healthy donors. Repertoires were generated with immunoSEQ multiplex PCR, while TCRdb's copy carries only in-frame clones and drops some. The sample has some 110,000 clones; around 80% are singletons. The sequencing sample was made of PBMCs. The receptors were gathered from a man aged 30-40 years in good health and CMV-seronegative. The CDR3 runs from the conserved cysteine through the conserved F or W. The D gene is left open where the match is weak.

17,TRBJ2-3,TRBD2,TRBV4-2,CASSPLQLAGGSDTQYF,TGTGCCAGCAGCCCACTCCAACTAGCGGGAGGGTCAGATACGCAGTATTTT
17,TRBJ1-3,.,TRBV4-3,CASSQDGEGTSGNTIYF,TGCGCCAGCAGCCAAGATGGAGAGGGCACCTCTGGAAACACCATATATTTT
15,TRBJ2-7,TRBD2,TRBV28,CASSLMTSGIHEQYF,TGTGCCAGCAGTTTAATGACTAGCGGGATTCACGAGCAGTACTTC
15,TRBJ2-7,.,TRBV4-2,CASSQVGGINYEQYF,TGTGCCAGCAGCCAAGTTGGCGGGATAAACTACGAGCAGTACTTC
17,TRBJ2-2,TRBD1,TRBV4-3,CASSQDPDRVGSGELFF,TGCGCCAGCAGCCAAGATCCCGACAGGGTCGGATCCGGGGAGCTGTTTTTT
15,TRBJ1-1,TRBD1,TRBV5-4,CASSLGTGENTEAFF,TGTGCCAGCAGCTTGGGGACAGGGGAAAACACTGAAGCTTTCTTT
15,TRBJ2-1,TRBD2,TRBV19,CASSAGLAGDNEQFF,TGTGCCAGTAGTGCGGGACTAGCGGGTGACAATGAGCAGTTCTTC
16,TRBJ2-7,.,TRBV4-3,CASSQEWGPENYEQYF,TGCGCCAGCAGCCAAGAGTGGGGGCCGGAGAACTACGAGCAGTACTTC
13,TRBJ1-2,.,TRBV28,CASIKPGSGGYTF,TGTGCCAGCATAAAACCAGGGAGCGGGGGCTACACCTTC
14,TRBJ2-7,TRBD2,TRBV5-6,CASSSGWGGYEQYF,TGTGCCAGCAGCAGCGGTTGGGGGGGCTACGAGCAGTACTTC
16,TRBJ1-1,.,TRBV5-4,CASSLGAGTIGTEAFF,TGTGCCAGCAGCTTAGGAGCGGGGACAATCGGTACTGAAGCTTTCTTT